This T cell receptor (beta chain) was documented in a study of blood T cell repertoires in COVID-19 (dated by TCRdb to about 2020). A note on the overall study: Collaborator samples came from the United States, Italy and Spain and covered acute and convalescent phases of COVID-19. Where HLA class I and class II types were available, the types were taken from metadata supplied by the sample provider, not from assay-based typing. The repertoires were made available in a free public database intended to serve as a resource for research on the immune response to SARS-CoV-2. The dataset comprised deeply sampled blood TCRbeta repertoires from subjects exposed to, actively infected with, or recovered from COVID-19. Sample metadata almost always included a de-identified subject ID, COVID-19 status, age in years and sex. Samples came from the ongoing ImmuneRACE study (first 160 participants) plus 1,254 subjects from 6 global collaborators. The prospective study material was composed of cDNA or gDNA derived from T cells, B-cell-depleted T cells, or PBMCs. What the study reported, not specific to this receptor: Clinical and demographic metadata were provided uncurated, with the amount varying by source and participant.

For this clone: Its antigen is unknown. No clone much larger than this one lies a single base away; base qualities are absent.

CDR3 length: 15 amino acids, cysteine to phenylalanine. The entry retains the CDR3 DNA only, 45 bases that are in frame from base 1. CDR1 SGHRS and CDR2 YFSETQ were looked up in the germline V gene. Trimming accounts for 10 bases at V and 3 bases at J, while the number of junction bases matched to no gene is 10. TCRbeta CDR3 regions were amplified from genomic DNA by means of the immunoSEQ Assay, a bias-controlled multiplex PCR. As for the original processing: The number of nucleated cells in each sample was estimated by amplification of reference gene primers within the assay. Sequence reads were collapsed and filtered to measure the absolute abundance of every unique TCRbeta CDR3 rearrangement. Productive Simpson clonality was computed per sample as the square root of Simpson's diversity index over productive rearrangements. This immuneACCESS table, as held by TCRdb, lists in-frame sequences with V and J called but not all clones. Of the missing ones, under half trace to an unresolved V gene in checked studies; the others have no known cause. That table supplies the V and J calls and clone size; D and trimming were determined from the DNA. The sample table contains some 260,000 clones; only one count was recorded for 88% of them. Roughly a tenth of the sample rests with the top ten.

One collaborating source in Seattle enrolled patients while the patients were actively infected and followed the patients over time throughout the course of disease. Collaborating institutions collected whole blood in K2EDTA tubes following their own protocols. Collaborator samples were shipped for TCRbeta analysis as frozen whole blood, isolated PBMCs, or DNA extracted from either sample type. The receptor was isolated from an older woman with COVID-19, enrolled during active disease. The rearranged chain carries TRBV5-1 and TRBJ2-2; 9 nucleotides in the junction match TRBD2. Sample: peripheral blood. The CDR3 region reads CACGRAGGDTGELFF. The bases read TGCGCCTGCGGGAGAGCGGGAGGCGACACCGGGGAGCTGTTTTTT.